The following is a T cell receptor beta chain sequence with its context. This clonotype appeared many times. What antigen it recognizes has not been identified. Qualities for individual bases were not recorded, and no much larger clone is one base off. The sample belongs to a study of regulatory T cells in long-lasting Graves disease listed by TCRdb under 2021. Notes on the research overall: Persistent Graves' disease was defined as antithyroid drug treatment for over 5 years with persistently positive TSH receptor autoantibodies. Persistent Graves' disease patients were compared with newly diagnosed Graves' disease patients by peripheral blood TCR sequencing and RNA sequencing. Antithyroid drugs had been taken for approximately 10 years on average by persistent Graves' disease patients in the clinical cohort. The study took place in China and was registered as a clinical trial. A total of around 35 samples were covered by TCR sequencing, comprising approximately 13 persistent and approximately 20 newly diagnosed Graves' disease patients.

The time point label here, explained by the study, means: persistent/refractory GD, antithyroid drugs over 5 years with positive TRAb. RNA was extracted from PBMCs in TRIzol for both TCR sequencing and RNA sequencing. The diagnosis of Graves' disease followed American Thyroid Association guidelines. Patients for the study were recruited at an endocrinology department in Xi'an, China. Each patient gave 7 to 9.5 milliliters of peripheral blood, collected in an EDTA anticoagulant tube. Ficoll Paque Plus density gradient separation was used to isolate PBMCs, and no further T cell sorting was performed. An Agilent 2100 Bioanalyzer and agarose gel were used to assess RNA quality, and a NanoDrop 2000 was used to measure RNA concentration. The junction shows trimming of 1 base on V and 2 bases on J, and the gene matches do not reach 0 bases of it. Including the terminal cysteine and phenylalanine, the CDR3 comprises 15 residues. Only the CDR3 region is kept as DNA, spanning 45 bases read in frame from base 1. Based on the germline V gene, the CDR1 and CDR2 sequences are SGHTA and FQGNSA.

Overall study results and their limits: The authors noted that the small sample size was a limitation that may lower accuracy. Because the primary lesion, thyroid tissue, could not be accessed, the study looked at peripheral blood alone. Lower TCR Shannon entropy and fewer highly expanded clones were observed in persistent Graves' disease patients than in newly diagnosed patients, which suggested clonal expansion. Sequencing and analysis were restricted to the TCR beta chain. A larger number of public clonotypes was shared among persistent patients (about 2,700) than among newly diagnosed patients (about 990). TRBV28, TRBJ1-2 and TRBJ2-5 were preferentially used in persistent disease, while TRBV20-1 and TRBJ2-1 were favored in newly diagnosed disease.

Library preparation used multiplex PCR. TCRdb names Illumina HiSeq 4000 as the instrument used. iRepertoire HTBI primers and Arm-PCR amplification of CDR3 regions were used to construct TCR beta libraries. Gel purification was performed on PCR products prior to sequencing. On the study's bioinformatics: Across samples, 60 to 80 TRBV and over 11 TRBJ segments were identified and used for gene usage analysis of CDR3 amino acid clonotypes. COPE and FqMerger were used to merge filtered high-quality paired reads into contigs. BLAST was used to align contigs to IMGT TRBV, TRBD and TRBJ reference genes, with CDR3 defined following IMGT. Clonotypes above 0.1% frequency were classified as highly expanded clones. Shannon entropy served as the measure of repertoire diversity, while the Gini coefficient captured V-J evenness. Public clonotypes were defined as clonotypes shared by more than one individual. TCRdb ran its own pipeline on the public reads, namely fastp trimming at Q25 and MiXCR clone calling, and kept in-frame beta chains. Rows are combined by CDR3 protein, so each entry shows the most common genes and DNA. These V and J calls are TCRdb output, not the study's own analysis. Counted in this sample were a few hundred thousand distinct CDR3 sequences; about a quarter of them appeared once. The top ten clonotypes cover about a quarter of the sample.

The source was peripheral blood mononuclear cells (PBMCs), collected when the disease was refractory, from a patient treated with antithyroid drugs. Here the chain combines TRBV7-2 and TRBJ2-5; 11 central bases correspond to TRBD2. The sequence was obtained from a female donor with Graves disease. DNA sequence: TGTGCCAGCAGCTTAGGGACTAGCGGGCAAGAGACCCAGTACTTC. Translated, it reads CASSLGTSGQETQYF.